The present entry profiles one T cell receptor (beta chain) with its context. Clinical history reported by participants formed the basis on which cohorts were assigned. The CDR3 is 15 amino acids. V lost 6 bases and J 1 base, leaving 13 bases between the germline ends. CDR1 and CDR2 from the germline V gene are MNHEY and SVGAGI. This entry is derived from a study of blood T cell repertoires in COVID-19. Sequencing used immunoSEQ multiplex PCR; TCRdb keeps in-frame clones, though not all of them. The sample holds around 390,000 clones, around 87% seen once. The source is a woman between 45 and 60 years old who had recovered from COVID-19. The genes are TRBV6-5 and TRBJ1-5; D unclear. The sample consisted of PBMCs or T cells enriched from blood (not recorded which). In DNA form, the CDR3 reads TGTGCCAGCAGCAACGAGGGTGGGAGCAATCAGCCCCAGCATTTT. Amino acids: CASSNEGGSNQPQHF.